This record looks at one T cell receptor beta chain sequence and its context. These data come from a study of blood T cell repertoires in COVID-19. Study-wide context: Both acute and convalescent COVID-19 samples were obtained from the United States, Italy and Spain.

The assay was immunoSEQ multiplex PCR, and TCRdb's table has in-frame clones only and misses some. The sample lists 250,000 or so clones; approximately 90% were seen once. The sequence was obtained from a woman under 40 with COVID-19, enrolled during active disease. The sample taken for sequencing was peripheral blood.

DNA of the CDR3: TGTGCCAGCTCACCTAGGGCTAGCGGACGCTACGAGCAGTACTTC. Protein sequence: CASSPRASGRYEQYF. The J gene is TRBJ2-7, the V gene TRBV18; 7 nucleotides line up with TRBD2. The J segment lost 3 bases and the V segment lost 3 bases, leaving 8 bases of the junction unmatched. CDR1 is KGHSH and CDR2 is LQKENI in the germline V gene. The CDR3 runs to 15 residues.